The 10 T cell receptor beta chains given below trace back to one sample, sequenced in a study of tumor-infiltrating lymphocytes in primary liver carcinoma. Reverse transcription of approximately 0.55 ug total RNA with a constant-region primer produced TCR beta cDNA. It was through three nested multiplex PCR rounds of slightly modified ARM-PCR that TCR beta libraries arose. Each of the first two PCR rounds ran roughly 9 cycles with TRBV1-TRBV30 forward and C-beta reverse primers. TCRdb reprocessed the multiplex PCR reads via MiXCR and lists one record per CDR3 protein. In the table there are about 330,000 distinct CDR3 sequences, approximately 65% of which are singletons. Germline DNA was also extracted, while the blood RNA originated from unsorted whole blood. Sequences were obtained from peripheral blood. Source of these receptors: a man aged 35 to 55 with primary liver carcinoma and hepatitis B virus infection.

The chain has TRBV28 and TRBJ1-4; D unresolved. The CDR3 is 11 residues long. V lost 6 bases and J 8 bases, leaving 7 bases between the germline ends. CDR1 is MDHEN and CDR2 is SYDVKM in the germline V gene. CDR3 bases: TGTGCCAGCAGCCTCCTCGAAAAACTGTTTTTT. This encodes CASSLLEKLFF.

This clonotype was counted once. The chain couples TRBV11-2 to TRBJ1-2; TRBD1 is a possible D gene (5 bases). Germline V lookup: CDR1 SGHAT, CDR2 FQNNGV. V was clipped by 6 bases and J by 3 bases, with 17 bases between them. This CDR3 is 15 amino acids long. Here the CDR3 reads CASSYPRTPDYGYTF. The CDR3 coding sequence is TGTGCCAGCAGTTATCCCAGGACACCGGACTATGGCTACACCTTC.

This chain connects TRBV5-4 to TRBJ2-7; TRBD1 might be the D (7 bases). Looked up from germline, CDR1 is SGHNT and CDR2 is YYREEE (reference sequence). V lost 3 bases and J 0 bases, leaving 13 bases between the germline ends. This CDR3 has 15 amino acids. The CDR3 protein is CASSWRDSNSYEQYF. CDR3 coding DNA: TGTGCCAGCAGCTGGCGGGACAGTAACTCCTACGAGCAGTACTTC.

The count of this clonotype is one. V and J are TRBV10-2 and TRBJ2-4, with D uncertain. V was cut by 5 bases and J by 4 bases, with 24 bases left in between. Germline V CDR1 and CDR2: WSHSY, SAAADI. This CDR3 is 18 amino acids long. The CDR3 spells CASSPRLADLRSKNIQYF. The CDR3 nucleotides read TGCGCCAGCAGTCCTAGGTTGGCAGATCTAAGGTCAAAAAACATTCAGTACTTC.

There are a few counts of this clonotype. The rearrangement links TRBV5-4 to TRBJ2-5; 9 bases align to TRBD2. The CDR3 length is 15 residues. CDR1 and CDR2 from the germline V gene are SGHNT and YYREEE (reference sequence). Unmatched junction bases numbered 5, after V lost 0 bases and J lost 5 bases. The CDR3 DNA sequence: TGTGCCAGCAGCTTGGGAGCGGGAGGATACGAGACCCAGTACTTC. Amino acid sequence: CASSLGAGGYETQYF.

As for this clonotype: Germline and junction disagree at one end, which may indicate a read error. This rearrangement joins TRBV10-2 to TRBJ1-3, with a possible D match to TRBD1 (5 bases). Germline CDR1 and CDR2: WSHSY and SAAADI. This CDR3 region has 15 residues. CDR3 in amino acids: CSSIRDGGSGNTIYF. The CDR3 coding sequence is TGCTCCAGCATTCGGGACGGAGGCTCTGGAAACACCATATATTTT.

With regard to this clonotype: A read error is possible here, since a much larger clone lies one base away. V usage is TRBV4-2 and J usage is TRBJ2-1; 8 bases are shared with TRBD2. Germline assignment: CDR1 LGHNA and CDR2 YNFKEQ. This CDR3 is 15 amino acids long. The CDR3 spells CASSQESGGYNEEFF. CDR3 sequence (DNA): TGTGCCAGCAGCCAAGAAAGCGGGGGATACAATGAGGAGTTCTTC.

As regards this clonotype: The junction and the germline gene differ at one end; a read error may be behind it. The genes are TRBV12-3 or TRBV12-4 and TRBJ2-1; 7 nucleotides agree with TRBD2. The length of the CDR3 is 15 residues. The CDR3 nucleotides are TGTACCAGCATCTTAGCGGGCGCGTCCTACAATGAGAAGTTCTTC. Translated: CTSILAGASYNEKFF.

CDR3 sequence reads: CASSLFPLLYEQYF. CDR3 nucleotides: TGTGCCAGCAGCTTGTTCCCCCTTCTCTACGAGCAGTACTTC. The V gene is TRBV11-1, the J gene TRBJ2-7; D call uncertain. Germline V CDR1 and CDR2: SGHAT, FQDESV (reference sequence). The CDR3 covers 14 residues. V gave up 3 bases and J gave up 3 bases, with 12 bases separating them.

The CDR3 reads CAISDAGGPSDEQFF. CDR3 nucleotide sequence: TGTGCCATCAGTGATGCGGGAGGGCCTAGTGATGAGCAGTTCTTC. The rearrangement joins TRBV10-3 to TRBJ2-1, with TRBD2 identical over 9 bases. The germline gives CDR1 ENHRY, CDR2 SYGVKD. V dropped 3 bases and J dropped 8; count of bases not matched to a gene: 8. This CDR3 has 15 amino acids.